This TCR beta chain derives from a study of early T cells in non-severe SARS-CoV-2 infection. Germline CDR1 and CDR2: SGHTA and FQGNSA. The CDR3 is 14 amino acids. Trimming took 1 base from V and 4 from J, leaving 10 bases between them. One entry per CDR3 protein, called by TCRdb with MiXCR from the 5' RACE reads. This sample carries about 63,000 distinct CDR3 sequences, 10% to 15% of them seen once, and the ten largest clones take less than 6%. This clonotype occurred many times. V gene TRBV7-2 combines with J gene TRBJ2-5; no definite D call. The receptor was isolated from an adult who was a healthcare worker with PCR-confirmed SARS-CoV-2 infection or an uninfected control (not recorded which). Source material: whole blood. CDR3: CASSLGSGRETQYF. Here the CDR3 DNA reads TGTGCCAGCAGCTTAGGGTCCGGTAGAGAGACCCAGTACTTC.